The sequence of this TCR beta chain was determined in a study of a mutant IDH1 vaccine in newly diagnosed glioma. The overall study: Of treated patients, approximately 62% were men and about 38% women, averaging around 39 years. The earlier regimen, radiotherapy, temozolomide, or both, was most often both.

Concerning this clone itself: The antigen is not known.

Assay: immunoSEQ multiplex PCR; the TCRdb copy retains only in-frame clones and omits some. The profile shows roughly 30,000 clones, approximately 83% of them singletons. Time point denoted: week 47, end of study. A 20-mer mutant IDH1 peptide at 300 ug was injected subcutaneously with topical imiquimod. Germline V gene data show CDR1 as KGHSH and CDR2 as LQKENI. CDR3 length: 16 amino acids. The junction had 9 bases not matched to a gene; V was cut back by 4 bases and J by 4 bases. The TCR sequence derives from a man younger than 40 with glioma. This sequence joins TRBV18 and TRBJ1-5, with TRBD1 matching 8 bases. The sequencing used PBMCs, collected from a glioma patient whose treatment included an IDH1 peptide vaccine. The CDR3 DNA is TGTGCCAGCTCACTAGCAGGGGGCGTCTGGAATCAGCCCCAGCATTTT. As protein: CASSLAGGVWNQPQHF.